The source of this TCR beta chain is a study of identical twins. Findings and caveats of the study: For out-of-frame beta sequences, excess twin sharing was weaker.

TCRdb fed the 5' RACE reads into MiXCR, producing one record per CDR3 protein. The sample records some 760,000 distinct CDR3 sequences, 15% to 20% being singletons. This clonotype was counted ten times or more. Its antigen is unknown. The same data also went into a second study, on T cells expressing NK-cell markers. This second report adds: Sorted CD3+CD56-NKG2C+, CD3+CD56+NKG2C- and CD3+CD56+NKG2C+ T cells were the source of the TCR beta repertoires. These clonotypes also led the CD3+CD56-NKG2C+ fraction in a few donors. Whether the expanded NKG2C+ T cell clones recognized HCMV remained unclear.

The sequence came from a woman aged 18-35 years in good health. The specimen sequenced was PBMCs.

The CDR3 bases are TGCGCCAGCACCTCGACAGGGGGCTACACCGGGGAGCTGTTTTTT. Its protein is CASTSTGGYTGELFF. This chain uses TRBV5-1 with TRBJ2-2; 10 bases align to TRBD1. V lost 6 bases and J lost 3; bases outside the gene matches: 5. Germline assignment: CDR1 SGHRS and CDR2 YFSETQ. This CDR3 has 15 residues.